A selection of T cell receptor beta chains follows, all from one sample in a study of tumor-infiltrating lymphocytes in primary liver carcinoma. MiXCR, run by TCRdb on the multiplex PCR reads, gives a single entry per CDR3 protein. This sample has roughly 80,000 distinct CDR3 sequences, with roughly 72% found just once. The specimen sequenced was liver tumor tissue from sampling region 1. The receptors stem from a man aged 40-49 years with primary liver carcinoma and hepatitis B virus infection. Both conserved end residues are part of each CDR3. D genes are given only for firm matches. The listing skips clone size in some rows; elsewhere it reads once, few, many or a size class.

D gene: .; clone size: .; V gene: TRBV4-1; CDR3 length: 16; J gene: TRBJ1-3; CDR3 protein: CASSHDMGRSGNTIYF
D gene: .; clone size: many; V gene: TRBV12-5; CDR3 length: 13; J gene: TRBJ2-7; CDR3 protein: CASGLVRGYEQYF
D gene: .; clone size: .; V gene: TRBV24-1; CDR3 length: 15; J gene: TRBJ2-7; CDR3 protein: CATSDWPAFVYGQYF
D gene: TRBD1; clone size: .; V gene: TRBV29-1; CDR3 length: 14; J gene: TRBJ2-5; CDR3 protein: CSVAGQELRETQYF
D gene: TRBD1; clone size: .; V gene: TRBV11-2; CDR3 length: 17; J gene: TRBJ1-1; CDR3 protein: CASSRMGGQGFGSEAFF
D gene: .; clone size: .; V gene: TRBV11-2; CDR3 length: 15; J gene: TRBJ2-5; CDR3 protein: CGSSSTYSGEQTQYF
D gene: .; clone size: many; V gene: TRBV10-2; CDR3 length: 15; J gene: TRBJ2-7; CDR3 protein: CASSEARGNPYEQYF
D gene: TRBD1; clone size: .; V gene: TRBV7-9; CDR3 length: 15; J gene: TRBJ2-5; CDR3 protein: CAGSLVATGAETQYF
D gene: .; clone size: many; V gene: TRBV30; CDR3 length: 14; J gene: TRBJ1-5; CDR3 protein: CAWSAWGFNQPQHF
D gene: .; clone size: .; V gene: TRBV6-6; CDR3 length: 15; J gene: TRBJ2-6; CDR3 protein: CASTPTGSGANVLAF
D gene: .; clone size: .; V gene: TRBV28; CDR3 length: 15; J gene: TRBJ2-3; CDR3 protein: CVSIDRGWDTDTQYF
D gene: .; clone size: .; V gene: TRBV11-2; CDR3 length: 12; J gene: TRBJ2-5; CDR3 protein: CASSLVGETQYF
D gene: .; clone size: medium-sized; V gene: TRBV11-2; CDR3 length: 13; J gene: TRBJ2-5; CDR3 protein: CASSLGERETQYF
D gene: TRBD1; clone size: .; V gene: TRBV7-9; CDR3 length: 15; J gene: TRBJ1-3; CDR3 protein: CASSPTGGTGNTIYF
D gene: TRBD1; clone size: .; V gene: TRBV6-6; CDR3 length: 15; J gene: TRBJ1-1; CDR3 protein: CAINRGQKRATEAFF
D gene: .; clone size: .; V gene: TRBV28; CDR3 length: 15; J gene: TRBJ2-7; CDR3 protein: CATSRIGGVESGHYF
D gene: .; clone size: .; V gene: TRBV20-1; CDR3 length: 15; J gene: TRBJ2-1; CDR3 protein: CSAPLEGWGNNEQFF
D gene: TRBD1; clone size: few; V gene: TRBV4-1; CDR3 length: 16; J gene: TRBJ1-5; CDR3 protein: CASSPGQGAVNQSQHF
D gene: .; clone size: .; V gene: TRBV24-1; CDR3 length: 15; J gene: TRBJ2-2; CDR3 protein: CVTSDRTRDTGELFF
D gene: .; clone size: once; V gene: TRBV5-1; CDR3 length: 14; J gene: TRBJ2-5; CDR3 protein: CASSWRQTQETQYF
D gene: TRBD2; clone size: .; V gene: TRBV20-1; CDR3 length: 15; J gene: TRBJ2-5; CDR3 protein: CSAVEGNGRRETQYF
D gene: TRBD2; clone size: .; V gene: TRBV11-2; CDR3 length: 12; J gene: TRBJ2-7; CDR3 protein: CTNSPGGYEQYF
D gene: .; clone size: .; V gene: TRBV4-2; CDR3 length: 14; J gene: TRBJ1-1; CDR3 protein: CASSQLTEGTEASF
D gene: .; clone size: .; V gene: TRBV13; CDR3 length: 14; J gene: TRBJ2-5; CDR3 protein: CASSAGTLGESQHF
D gene: .; clone size: .; V gene: TRBV2; CDR3 length: 12; J gene: TRBJ2-3; CDR3 protein: CASGGDTDRQYF
D gene: TRBD1; clone size: .; V gene: TRBV11-2; CDR3 length: 16; J gene: TRBJ1-1; CDR3 protein: CASSRAILGQVTEAFF
D gene: .; clone size: once; V gene: TRBV29-1; CDR3 length: 12; J gene: TRBJ1-5; CDR3 protein: CRVADSNQPQHF
D gene: .; clone size: many; V gene: TRBV6-2/TRBV6-3; CDR3 length: 13; J gene: TRBJ2-7; CDR3 protein: CASSYSSASEQYF
D gene: .; clone size: .; V gene: TRBV29-1; CDR3 length: 11; J gene: TRBJ2-7; CDR3 protein: CSVEDSYWQYF
D gene: TRBD2; clone size: .; V gene: TRBV11-2; CDR3 length: 17; J gene: TRBJ2-7; CDR3 protein: CASSHGLAGSSFHEQYF
D gene: .; clone size: .; V gene: TRBV11-1; CDR3 length: 15; J gene: TRBJ1-1; CDR3 protein: CAGSLQRAENTEAFF
D gene: .; clone size: .; V gene: TRBV6-6; CDR3 length: 14; J gene: TRBJ2-5; CDR3 protein: CASSLDVRQETQYF
D gene: .; clone size: .; V gene: TRBV5-1; CDR3 length: 14; J gene: TRBJ2-7; CDR3 protein: CASSLTSQAYEQYF
D gene: TRBD2; clone size: .; V gene: TRBV10-3; CDR3 length: 14; J gene: TRBJ2-5; CDR3 protein: CATASGDGEETQYF
D gene: .; clone size: .; V gene: TRBV10-3; CDR3 length: 11; J gene: TRBJ2-5; CDR3 protein: CVISRGETQYF
D gene: TRBD1; clone size: .; V gene: TRBV7-9; CDR3 length: 15; J gene: TRBJ1-3; CDR3 protein: CVSGLTGQGGNTIYF
D gene: TRBD2; clone size: .; V gene: TRBV4-2; CDR3 length: 15; J gene: TRBJ2-1; CDR3 protein: CASDQGRGVYNEQFF
D gene: TRBD1; clone size: .; V gene: TRBV20-1; CDR3 length: 14; J gene: TRBJ2-1; CDR3 protein: CSATGQGDGLEQFF
D gene: .; clone size: .; V gene: TRBV11-2; CDR3 length: 14; J gene: TRBJ2-3; CDR3 protein: CANSPGSPSDTEYF
D gene: TRBD1; clone size: few; V gene: TRBV2; CDR3 length: 15; J gene: TRBJ2-1; CDR3 protein: CASSGGTESYNEQFF
D gene: .; clone size: many; V gene: TRBV10-3; CDR3 length: 13; J gene: TRBJ2-3; CDR3 protein: CAINQGEGDTQYF
D gene: TRBD2; clone size: .; V gene: TRBV11-2; CDR3 length: 18; J gene: TRBJ2-7; CDR3 protein: CASSFSVGLAGGGYEQYF
D gene: TRBD1; clone size: .; V gene: TRBV28; CDR3 length: 15; J gene: TRBJ1-5; CDR3 protein: CASSRGQGGNQPQHF
D gene: .; clone size: .; V gene: TRBV11-2; CDR3 length: 14; J gene: TRBJ2-3; CDR3 protein: CASSAGSPSDTHYF
D gene: .; clone size: many; V gene: TRBV28; CDR3 length: 15; J gene: TRBJ2-7; CDR3 protein: CASSLWSSSSYEQYF
D gene: .; clone size: .; V gene: TRBV10-2; CDR3 length: 17; J gene: TRBJ2-7; CDR3 protein: CAISESRYGSDGHEQYF
D gene: TRBD1; clone size: few; V gene: TRBV24-1; CDR3 length: 15; J gene: TRBJ1-1; CDR3 protein: CATSDSHRGRTEAFF
D gene: TRBD1; clone size: .; V gene: TRBV10-2; CDR3 length: 12; J gene: TRBJ1-5; CDR3 protein: CASRTGSQPQHF
D gene: .; clone size: .; V gene: TRBV20-1; CDR3 length: 12; J gene: TRBJ2-5; CDR3 protein: CSAPDLRETQYF
D gene: TRBD2; clone size: .; V gene: TRBV7-8; CDR3 length: 15; J gene: TRBJ2-5; CDR3 protein: CASSSGTTNQETHYF
D gene: .; clone size: .; V gene: TRBV11-2; CDR3 length: 17; J gene: TRBJ2-3; CDR3 protein: CASILVGAGSSEGTQYF
D gene: .; clone size: .; V gene: TRBV18; CDR3 length: 13; J gene: TRBJ1-5; CDR3 protein: CASSFGQFQPQHF
D gene: .; clone size: .; V gene: TRBV18; CDR3 length: 14; J gene: TRBJ2-2; CDR3 protein: CASSPLPGTGELVF